This T cell receptor (beta chain) was captured by sequencing in a study of patients and donors after allogeneic stem cell transplantation. TCRdb re-called the RT-PCR reads with MiXCR, one entry per CDR3 protein. The sample holds about a million distinct CDR3 sequences, roughly 18% seen once. This clonotype has only a few counts. The ends were cut back, 0 bases at V and 5 bases at J, with 13 bases in the middle. Germline loops: CDR1 SGHVS, CDR2 FQNEAQ. The CDR3 has 15 amino acids. This sequence joins TRBV7-8 and TRBJ1-2, with D possibly being TRBD1 (6 bases). The sequence derives from a human donor who was either an allogeneic HSCT recipient or a stem cell or donor lymphocyte infusion donor (not recorded which). It is not recorded whose cells these are; they may come from a transplant donor. Material: blood, either unsorted or a sorted T cell fraction (not recorded which). The CDR3 sequence is CASSLAPEGTYGYTF. CDR3 coding DNA: TGTGCCAGCAGCTTAGCCCCAGAGGGGACATATGGCTACACCTTC. The whole variable domain, filled in from reference TRBV7-8 and TRBJ1-2, reads GAGVSQSPRYKVAKRGQDVALRCDPISGHVSLFWYQQALGQGPEFLTYFQNEAQLDKSGLPSDRFFAERPEGSVSTLKIQRTQQEDSAVYLCASSLAPEGTYGYTFGSGTRLTVV.